This TCR beta chain was captured in a study of shared clonotypes between healthy human individuals. Points from the study as a whole: Represented diversity (both genetic and exposure-history) was limited by the small number of donors. It was the non-shared clonotypes that had lower generation probabilities than clonotypes shared by all four donors.

In the sorted-subset replicate PCRs, 200 ng DNA, tens of thousands of T cell genomes, was used. Sequenced by immunoSEQ multiplex PCR; TCRdb stores in-frame clones only, minus some. The sample yields 1.5 million to 2.5 million clones, less than 95% seen once. The naive CD8 subset, CD45RO-negative cells positively selected for CCR7, excluded terminally differentiated effector memory CD45RA+ cells. Adult Caucasians living in Nashville, Tennessee made up all of the donors. A word on this clone: As yet, its antigen is unknown. The same CDR3 also results from other DNA sequences found in this sample.

This CDR3 has 13 amino acids. The V and J ends lost 1 base and 2 bases respectively, with 5 bases between them. Germline CDR1 and CDR2: MNHEY and SMNVEV (reference sequence). The receptor comes from a man aged 18 to 30 in good health. Sample: naive CD8+ T cells sorted from blood. V usage is TRBV27 and J usage is TRBJ1-1, with no clear D. In nucleotides, the CDR3 is TGTGCCAGCAGTTTATTGGCCAACACTGAAGCTTTCTTT. Translating it yields CASSLLANTEAFF.